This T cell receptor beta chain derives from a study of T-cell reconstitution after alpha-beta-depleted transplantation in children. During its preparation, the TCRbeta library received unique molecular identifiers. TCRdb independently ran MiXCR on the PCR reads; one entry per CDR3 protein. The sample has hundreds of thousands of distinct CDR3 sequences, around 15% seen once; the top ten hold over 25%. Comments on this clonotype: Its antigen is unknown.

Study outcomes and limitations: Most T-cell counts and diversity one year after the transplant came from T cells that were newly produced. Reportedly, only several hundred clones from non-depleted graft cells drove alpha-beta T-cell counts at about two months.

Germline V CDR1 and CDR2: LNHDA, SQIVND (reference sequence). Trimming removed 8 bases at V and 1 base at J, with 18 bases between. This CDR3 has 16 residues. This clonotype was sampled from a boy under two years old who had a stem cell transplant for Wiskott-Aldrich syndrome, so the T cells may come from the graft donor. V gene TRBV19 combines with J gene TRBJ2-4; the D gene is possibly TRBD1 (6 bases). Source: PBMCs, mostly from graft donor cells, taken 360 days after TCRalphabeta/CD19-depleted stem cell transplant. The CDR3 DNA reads TGTGCCAGTGGCTCGGACAGACACCTGGCCAAAAACATTCAGTACTTC. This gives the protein CASGSDRHLAKNIQYF.